Following are 18 T cell receptor beta chains from one sample sequenced in a study of blood T cell repertoires in COVID-19 (dated by TCRdb to 2018 to 2020). The library was made by the immunoSEQ multiplex PCR assay. TCRdb took over this immuneACCESS table, retaining in-frame rearrangements with V and J assigned. Such tables are incomplete; in checked studies, under half of the missing clones stem from an unresolved V gene, and the remainder is unexplained. For this sample there are under 250,000 clones; approximately 89% appear just once. Of the sample, 1.5% to 2% falls within the top ten clones. The sequenced material came from peripheral blood. The source is a woman aged 55-75 years who had recovered from COVID-19.

The chain is built from TRBV18 and TRBJ1-2; TRBD1 aligns across 9 bases. Germline assignment: CDR1 KGHSH and CDR2 LQKENI. CDR3 length: 14 amino acids. V was pared by 6 bases and J by 7 bases, with 9 bases of the junction left unmatched. The CDR3 DNA sequence: TGTGCCAGCTCGCGGGACAGGGAGATTGGTGGCTACACCTTC. Its translation is CASSRDREIGGYTF.

This chain uses TRBV7-9 with TRBJ1-1; D uncertain. CDR3 length: 13 amino acids. Looked up from germline, CDR1 is SEHNR and CDR2 is FQNEAQ (reference sequence). The germline V and J ends were trimmed by 1 base and 1 base, with 4 bases remaining between them. The CDR3 nucleotides read TGTGCCAGCAGCTTAGGCAGGAACACTGAAGCTTTCTTT. Amino acid sequence: CASSLGRNTEAFF.

The genes are TRBV6-5 and TRBJ1-1; 8 bases align to TRBD1. The germline CDR1 and CDR2 sequences are MNHEY and SVGAGI. Trimming took 4 bases from V and 4 from J; bases not matched to a gene: 11. The CDR3 extends over 16 amino acids. The CDR3 DNA reads TGTGCCAGCAGTTCGTTTGGACAGGGTAGTAGCACTGAAGCTTTCTTT. Its protein product is CASSSFGQGSSTEAFF.

The V and J genes are TRBV3-1 (or the pseudogene TRBV3-2) and TRBJ2-5; 9 bases are shared with TRBD2. CDR3 length: 15 residues. The V gene end was trimmed by 2 bases and the J gene end by 1 base; junction bases not matched to a gene: 2. Germline V lookup: CDR1 LGHDT, CDR2 YNNKEL (reference sequence). The CDR3 spells CASSQFSGGQETQYF. CDR3 sequence (DNA): TGTGCCAGCAGCCAATTTAGCGGGGGCCAAGAGACCCAGTACTTC.

This rearrangement joins TRBV11-2 to TRBJ1-3; D is possibly TRBD1 (5 bases). V dropped 2 bases and J dropped 8 bases, with 16 bases sitting between them. Germline CDR1 is SGHAT and CDR2 is FQNNGV. This CDR3 region has 15 residues. The CDR3: CASSLNPGGGDTIYF. DNA of the CDR3: TGTGCCAGCAGCTTAAACCCGGGGGGAGGAGACACCATATATTTT.

This clone appeared once. The chain couples TRBV12-3 or TRBV12-4 to TRBJ2-1; the D is unclear. V dropped 2 bases and J dropped 9 bases, with 5 bases sitting between them. The CDR3 sequence is 11 residues long. CDR3 nucleotide sequence: TGTGCCAGCAGTTTAACAAGTGAGCAGTTCTTC. Amino acids: CASSLTSEQFF.

The CDR3 spells CASSREGSSYNSPLHF. In DNA form, the CDR3 reads TGCGCCAGCAGCAGGGAGGGGAGCTCCTATAATTCACCCCTCCACTTT. The chain links TRBV5-1 to TRBJ1-6, with TRBD1 as a possible D gene (5 bases). This CDR3 is built from 16 residues. The germline CDR1 and CDR2 sequences are SGHRS and YFSETQ. V shed 4 bases and J shed 0 bases, with 11 bases lying between them. The full variable domain, in which reference TRBV5-1 and TRBJ1-6 provide the parts outside the CDR3, is KAGVTQTPRYLIKTRGQQVTLSCSPISGHRSVSWYQQTPGQGLQFLFEYFSETQRNKGNFPGRFSGRQFSNSRSEMNVSTLELGDSALYLCASSREGSSYNSPLHFGNGTRLTVT.

The chain carries TRBV4-2 and TRBJ1-2; TRBD1 matches at 7 bases. V lost 3 bases and J lost 4; bases outside the gene matches: 5. The CDR3 runs to 14 residues. The germline V gene has CDR1 LGHNA and CDR2 YNFKEQ. DNA for the CDR3: TGTGCCAGCAGCCATGAGACAGGGCCCTATGGCTACACCTTC. It yields the protein CASSHETGPYGYTF.

The V and J genes are TRBV4-1 and TRBJ2-5; tentatively, D is TRBD2 (6 bases). Germline V lookup: CDR1 MGHRA, CDR2 YSYEKL. The CDR3 sequence is 16 residues long. V was cut by 3 bases and J by 5 bases, with 19 bases left in between. CDR3 in amino acids: CASSHPLGTSWETQYF. The DNA of the CDR3 is TGCGCCAGCAGCCATCCTCTAGGAACTAGCTGGGAGACCCAGTACTTC.

The chain joins TRBV6-4 to TRBJ1-6, with a weak D call TRBD1 (6 bases). With 9 bases removed from V and 12 bases from J, the gap between germline ends came to 15 bases. The CDR3 totals 12 residues. Germline loops: CDR1 MRHNA, CDR2 SNTAGT. As DNA, the CDR3 is TGTGCCAGGGGGGCCCACAGGAGACCCCTCCACTTT. Amino acids: CARGAHRRPLHF.

The V gene is TRBV28, the J gene TRBJ2-3; a possible D gene is TRBD1 (6 bases). The V end lost 1 base, the J end lost 2 bases, and 22 bases lay between the germline ends. Per the germline V gene, CDR1 is MDHEN and CDR2 is SYDVKM. This CDR3 has 19 amino acids. CDR3 sequence: CASSLLFRTKQGDTDTQYF. The CDR3 DNA is TGTGCCAGCAGTTTATTGTTTCGGACCAAACAGGGAGACACAGATACGCAGTATTTT.

The J gene is TRBJ2-1, the V gene TRBV5-4, with D unclear. Germline V lookup: CDR1 SGHNT, CDR2 YYREEE (reference sequence). This CDR3 has 11 amino acids. The V and J ends lost 4 bases and 7 bases respectively, with 6 bases between them. The CDR3, as DNA: TGTGCCAGCAGCCGAACTAATGAGCAGTTCTTC. Its protein product is CASSRTNEQFF.

The rearrangement uses TRBV15 and TRBJ1-4; D not certain. This CDR3 is 14 amino acids long. Trimming left V 0 bases short and J 9 bases short, with 11 bases between. Germline CDR1 is LNHNV and CDR2 is YYDKDF (reference sequence). This CDR3 reads CATSRDSGRQKLFF. CDR3 nucleotide sequence: TGTGCCACCAGCAGAGATTCCGGGAGACAAAAACTGTTTTTT.

The rearrangement uses TRBV27 and TRBJ1-2; maybe TRBD1 (5 bases). The germline gives CDR1 MNHEY, CDR2 SMNVEV (reference sequence). The V end was cut by 3 bases, the J end by 8 bases, with 16 bases between. The CDR3 contains 14 residues. The CDR3 loop is CASSFFWDFRGYTF. Written as DNA, the CDR3 is TGTGCCAGCAGTTTTTTTTGGGACTTCAGGGGCTACACCTTC.

This rearrangement joins TRBV7-9 to TRBJ2-2; TRBD2 is a possible D gene (7 bases). Per the germline V gene, CDR1 is SEHNR and CDR2 is FQNEAQ (reference sequence). V was pared by 4 bases and J by 8 bases, with 17 bases between. The CDR3 is made up of 15 amino acids. CDR3 in DNA: TGTGCCAGCAGCTCCCCGGGGGGCCCACGAGGGGAGCTGTTTTTT. Amino acid sequence: CASSSPGGPRGELFF.

V gene TRBV6-1 combines with J gene TRBJ2-3; 9 nucleotides match TRBD1. The V and J ends lost 1 base and 3 bases, in that order; junction bases with no gene match: 5. CDR3 length: 16 residues. The germline V gene encodes CDR1 MNHNS and CDR2 SASEGT. The CDR3 sequence: CASSEGQGGGTDTQYF. CDR3 sequence (DNA): TGTGCCAGCAGTGAAGGACAGGGGGGTGGAACAGATACGCAGTATTTT.

Details on this clone: The sample carries other DNA sequences with the same CDR3. The gene calls are TRBV9 and TRBJ2-3; no definite D call. V was pared by 2 bases and J by 3 bases, with 13 bases between. Germline V lookup: CDR1 SGDLS, CDR2 YYNGEE. The CDR3 contains 15 residues. The DNA of the CDR3 is TGTGCCAGCAGCGTTGGCTCGGGTCGTACAGATACGCAGTATTTT. Translation: CASSVGSGRTDTQYF.

V gene TRBV6-4 combines with J gene TRBJ2-2, with D possibly being TRBD2 (6 bases). Germline loops: CDR1 MRHNA, CDR2 SNTAGT. The V gene lost 4 bases and the J gene lost 5 bases, with 11 bases spanning the gap. The CDR3 has 14 amino acids. CDR3 loop: CASSVEAGTGELFF. CDR3 sequence (DNA): TGTGCCAGCAGTGTGGAGGCGGGAACCGGGGAGCTGTTTTTT.